Listed here are 4 T cell receptor beta chains from one sample, sequenced in a study of blood T cell repertoires in COVID-19. Here immunoSEQ multiplex PCR was the method, and the copy in TCRdb shows in-frame clones only, minus some. This sample has fewer than 200,000 clones, with roughly 84% found just once. Sequenced input: peripheral blood. These receptors were obtained from a middle-aged man with acute or convalescent COVID-19.

The CDR3 sequence is CASSLDYSGSGGGYTF. CDR3 nucleotides: TGTGCCAGCAGCTTAGATTATTCAGGCTCGGGGGGAGGCTACACCTTC. The chain is built from TRBV11-2 and TRBJ1-2, with TRBD1 as a possible D gene (5 bases). The V and J ends lost 0 bases and 8 bases respectively, with 19 bases between them. Germline CDR1 and CDR2: SGHAT and FQNNGV. This CDR3 contains 16 residues.

This clone was found once. The genes are TRBV5-6 and TRBJ1-6, with 7 bases fitting TRBD1. CDR1 SGHDT and CDR2 YYEEEE come from the germline V gene. The V gene end was trimmed by 4 bases and the J gene end by 9 bases; junction bases not matched to a gene: 10. This CDR3 is built from 15 residues. In DNA, the CDR3 is TGTGCCAGCAGCCTCAGGGGGTTTGAGGCTTCACCCCTCCACTTT. Translated, it gives CASSLRGFEASPLHF.

The rearrangement uses TRBV12-5 and TRBJ2-7; D not resolved. The V end was cut by 5 bases, the J end by 3 bases, with 14 bases between. Germline CDR1 and CDR2: LGHNT and FRNRAP. The CDR3 runs to 14 residues. This chain's CDR3 is CASGPLGFLYEQYF. The CDR3 DNA follows: TGTGCTAGTGGTCCCCTCGGTTTCCTCTACGAGCAGTACTTC.

V gene TRBV5-6 combines with J gene TRBJ1-5; no clear D. The CDR3 loop spans 14 amino acids. The V gene's germline CDR1 is SGHDT and CDR2 YYEEEE. Trimming removed 0 bases at V and 0 bases at J, with 4 bases between. The CDR3 region has the DNA TGTGCCAGCAGCTTGGGCGGTAGCAATCAGCCCCAGCATTTT. Protein: CASSLGGSNQPQHF.